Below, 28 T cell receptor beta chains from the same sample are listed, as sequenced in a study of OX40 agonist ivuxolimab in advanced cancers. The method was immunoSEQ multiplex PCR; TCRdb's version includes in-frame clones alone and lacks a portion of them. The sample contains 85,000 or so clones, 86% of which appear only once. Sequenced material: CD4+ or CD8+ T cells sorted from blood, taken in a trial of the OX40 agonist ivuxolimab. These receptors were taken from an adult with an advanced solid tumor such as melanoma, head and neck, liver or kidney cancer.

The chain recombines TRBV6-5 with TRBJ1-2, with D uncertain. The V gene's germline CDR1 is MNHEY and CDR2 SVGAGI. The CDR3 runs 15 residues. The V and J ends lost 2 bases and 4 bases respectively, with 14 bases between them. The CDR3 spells CASSYGRGLPYGYTF. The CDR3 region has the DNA TGTGCCAGCAGTTACGGCAGAGGGCTTCCCTATGGCTACACCTTC.

The DNA of the CDR3 is TGTGCCAGCGGGCGGCAGGTGATGGGATCACCCCTCCACTTT. Protein product: CASGRQVMGSPLHF. The chain combines TRBV9 with TRBJ1-6; no reliable D call. CDR1 is SGDLS, CDR2 YYNGEE, per germline. Trimming cost V 7 bases and J 10 bases, with 18 bases left between them. The length of the CDR3 is 14 residues.

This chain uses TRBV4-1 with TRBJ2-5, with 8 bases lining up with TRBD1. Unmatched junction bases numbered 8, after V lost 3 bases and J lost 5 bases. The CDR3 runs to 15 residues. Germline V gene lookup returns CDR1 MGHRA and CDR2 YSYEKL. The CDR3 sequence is CASSQPGQVLETQYF. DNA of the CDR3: TGCGCCAGCAGCCAGCCGGGACAGGTATTGGAGACCCAGTACTTC.

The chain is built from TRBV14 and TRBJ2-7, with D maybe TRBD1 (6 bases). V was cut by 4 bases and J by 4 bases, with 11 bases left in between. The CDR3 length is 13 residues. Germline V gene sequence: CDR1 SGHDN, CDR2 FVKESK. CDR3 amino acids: CASSLQGSYEQYF. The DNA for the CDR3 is TGTGCCAGCAGCCTCCAGGGGAGTTACGAGCAGTACTTC.

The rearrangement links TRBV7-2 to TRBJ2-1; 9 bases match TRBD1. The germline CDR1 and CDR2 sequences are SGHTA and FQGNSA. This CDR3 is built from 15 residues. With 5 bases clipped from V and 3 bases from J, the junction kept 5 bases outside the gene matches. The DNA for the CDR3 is TGTGCCAGCAGCCCGGACAGGGGCTTCTACAATGAGCAGTTCTTC. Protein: CASSPDRGFYNEQFF. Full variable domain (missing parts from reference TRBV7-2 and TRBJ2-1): GAGVSQSPSNKVTEKGKDVELRCDPISGHTALYWYRQSLGQGLEFLIYFQGNSAPDKSGLPSDRFSAERTGGSVSTLTIQRTQQEDSAVYLCASSPDRGFYNEQFFGPGTRLTVL.

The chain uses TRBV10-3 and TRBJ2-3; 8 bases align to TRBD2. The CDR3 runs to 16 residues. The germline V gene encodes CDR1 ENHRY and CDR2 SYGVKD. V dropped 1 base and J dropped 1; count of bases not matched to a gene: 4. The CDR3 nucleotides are TGTGCCATCAGTGAGTTGAGAGCGGGGGGCACAGATACGCAGTATTTT. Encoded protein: CAISELRAGGTDTQYF.

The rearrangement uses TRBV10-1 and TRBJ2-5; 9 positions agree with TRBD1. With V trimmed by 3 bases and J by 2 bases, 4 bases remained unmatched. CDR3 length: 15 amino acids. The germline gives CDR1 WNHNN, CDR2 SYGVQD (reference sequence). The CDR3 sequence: CASSEQGAGQETQYF. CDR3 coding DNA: TGCGCCAGCAGTGAACAGGGGGCGGGACAAGAGACCCAGTACTTC.

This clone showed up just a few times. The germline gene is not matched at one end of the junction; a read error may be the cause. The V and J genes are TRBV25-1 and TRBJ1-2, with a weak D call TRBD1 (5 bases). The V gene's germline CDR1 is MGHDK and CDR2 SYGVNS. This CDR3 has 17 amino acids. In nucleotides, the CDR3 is TGTGCCAGCAGTGGAACCCTCGGCAGGGACTCTAAGTATGGCTACACCTTC. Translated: CASSGTLGRDSKYGYTF.

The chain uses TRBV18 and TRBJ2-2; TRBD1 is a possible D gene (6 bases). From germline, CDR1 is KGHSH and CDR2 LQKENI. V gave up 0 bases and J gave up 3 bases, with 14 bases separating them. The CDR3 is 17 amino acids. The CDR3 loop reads CASSPPIGQGYTGELFF. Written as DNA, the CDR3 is TGTGCCAGCTCACCACCGATTGGGCAGGGGTACACCGGGGAGCTGTTTTTT.

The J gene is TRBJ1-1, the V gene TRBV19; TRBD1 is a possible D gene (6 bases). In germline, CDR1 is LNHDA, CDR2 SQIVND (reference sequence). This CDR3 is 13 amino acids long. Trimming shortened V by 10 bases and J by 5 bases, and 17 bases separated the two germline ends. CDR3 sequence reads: CATANTGQTEAFF. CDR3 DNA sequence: TGTGCCACCGCCAACACCGGACAGACTGAAGCTTTCTTT.

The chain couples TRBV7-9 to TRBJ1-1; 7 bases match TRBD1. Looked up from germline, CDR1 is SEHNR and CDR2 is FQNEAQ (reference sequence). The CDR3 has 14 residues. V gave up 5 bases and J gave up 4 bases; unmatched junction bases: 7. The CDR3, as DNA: TGTGCCAGCAGCCCTAGACAGGGCGGCACTGAAGCTTTCTTT. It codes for CASSPRQGGTEAFF.

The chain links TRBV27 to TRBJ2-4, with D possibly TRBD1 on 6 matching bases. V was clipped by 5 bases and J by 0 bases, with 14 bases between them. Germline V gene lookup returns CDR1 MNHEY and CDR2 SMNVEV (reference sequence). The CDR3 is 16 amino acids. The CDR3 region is CASSPTGPVAKNIQYF. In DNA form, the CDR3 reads TGTGCCAGCAGTCCAACAGGGCCCGTAGCCAAAAACATTCAGTACTTC.

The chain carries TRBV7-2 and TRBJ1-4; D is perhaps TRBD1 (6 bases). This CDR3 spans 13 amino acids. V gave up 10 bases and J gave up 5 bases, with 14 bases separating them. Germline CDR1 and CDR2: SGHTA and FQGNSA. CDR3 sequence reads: CATQGSFNEKLFF. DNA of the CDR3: TGTGCCACCCAGGGGAGCTTCAATGAAAAACTGTTTTTT.

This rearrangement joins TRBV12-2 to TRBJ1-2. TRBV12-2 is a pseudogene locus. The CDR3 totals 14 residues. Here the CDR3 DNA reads TGTGCAAGTCGCTTCCCCCTTCCACGGGATGGCTACACCTTC. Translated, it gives CASRFPLPRDGYTF.

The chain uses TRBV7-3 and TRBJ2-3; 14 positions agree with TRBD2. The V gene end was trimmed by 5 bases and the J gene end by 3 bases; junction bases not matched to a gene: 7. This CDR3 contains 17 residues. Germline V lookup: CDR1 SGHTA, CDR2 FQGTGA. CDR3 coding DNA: TGTGCCAGCAGCCCGAGACTAGCGGGGGGGCCAACAGATACGCAGTATTTT. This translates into CASSPRLAGGPTDTQYF.

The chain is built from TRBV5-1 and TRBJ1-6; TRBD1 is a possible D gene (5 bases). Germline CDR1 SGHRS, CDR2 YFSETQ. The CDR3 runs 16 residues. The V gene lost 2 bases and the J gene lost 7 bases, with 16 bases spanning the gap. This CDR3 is CASSLGAKLGNSPLHF. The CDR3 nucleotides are TGCGCCAGCAGCTTAGGGGCTAAACTAGGAAATTCACCCCTCCACTTT. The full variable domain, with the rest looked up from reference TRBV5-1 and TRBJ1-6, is KAGVTQTPRYLIKTRGQQVTLSCSPISGHRSVSWYQQTPGQGLQFLFEYFSETQRNKGNFPGRFSGRQFSNSRSEMNVSTLELGDSALYLCASSLGAKLGNSPLHFGNGTRLTVT.

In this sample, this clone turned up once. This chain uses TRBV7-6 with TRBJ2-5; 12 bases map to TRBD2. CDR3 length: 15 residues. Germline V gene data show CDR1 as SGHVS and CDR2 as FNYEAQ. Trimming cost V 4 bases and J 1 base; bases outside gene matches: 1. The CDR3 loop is CASSSGLAGQETQYF. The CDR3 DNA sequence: TGTGCCAGCAGCTCGGGACTAGCGGGCCAAGAGACCCAGTACTTC.

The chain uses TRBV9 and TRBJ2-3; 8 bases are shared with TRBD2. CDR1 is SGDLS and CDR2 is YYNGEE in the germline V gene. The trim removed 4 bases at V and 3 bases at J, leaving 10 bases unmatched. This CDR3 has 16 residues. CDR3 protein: CASSPDTGGATDTQYF. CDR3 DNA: TGTGCCAGCAGCCCAGATACGGGGGGGGCGACAGATACGCAGTATTTT.

This CDR3 is CASSTARQGRNTEAFF. The CDR3 DNA is TGTGCCAGTAGTACCGCTCGACAGGGGAGGAACACTGAAGCTTTCTTT. J is TRBJ1-1 and V is TRBV19, with 8 bases aligning to TRBD1. This CDR3 has 16 residues. Germline CDR1 is LNHDA and CDR2 is SQIVND (reference sequence). Unmatched junction bases numbered 8, after V lost 4 bases and J lost 1 base.

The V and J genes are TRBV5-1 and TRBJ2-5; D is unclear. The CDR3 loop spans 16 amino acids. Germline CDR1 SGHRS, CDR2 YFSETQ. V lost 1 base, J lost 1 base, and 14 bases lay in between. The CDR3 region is CASSLSITSRQETQYF. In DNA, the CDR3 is TGCGCCAGCAGCTTGTCTATTACATCTCGCCAAGAGACCCAGTACTTC. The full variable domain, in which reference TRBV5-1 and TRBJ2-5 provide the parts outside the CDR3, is KAGVTQTPRYLIKTRGQQVTLSCSPISGHRSVSWYQQTPGQGLQFLFEYFSETQRNKGNFPGRFSGRQFSNSRSEMNVSTLELGDSALYLCASSLSITSRQETQYFGPGTRLLVL.

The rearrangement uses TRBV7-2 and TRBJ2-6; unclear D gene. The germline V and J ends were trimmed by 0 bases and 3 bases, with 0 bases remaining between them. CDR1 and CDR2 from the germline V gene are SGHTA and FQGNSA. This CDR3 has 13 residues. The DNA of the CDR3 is TGTGCCAGCAGCTTAGCTGGGGCCAACGTCCTGACTTTC. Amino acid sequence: CASSLAGANVLTF.

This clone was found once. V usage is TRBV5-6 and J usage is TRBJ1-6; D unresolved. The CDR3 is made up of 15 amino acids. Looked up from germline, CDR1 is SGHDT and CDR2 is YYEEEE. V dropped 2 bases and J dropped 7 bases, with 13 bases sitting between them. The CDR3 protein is CASSFGPTLNSPLHF. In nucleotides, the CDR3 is TGTGCCAGCAGCTTCGGCCCAACCCTAAATTCACCCCTCCACTTT.

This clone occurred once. The CDR3, as DNA: TGTGCCAGCAGTTACAGGGGGCAGAGAGAGACCCAGTACTTC. Amino acids: CASSYRGQRETQYF. The rearrangement joins TRBV27 to TRBJ2-5; 9 bases are a match to TRBD1. Germline values: CDR1 MNHEY, CDR2 SMNVEV (reference sequence). The CDR3 is 14 amino acids. J was trimmed by 4 bases and V by 4 bases; bases with no gene match: 4.

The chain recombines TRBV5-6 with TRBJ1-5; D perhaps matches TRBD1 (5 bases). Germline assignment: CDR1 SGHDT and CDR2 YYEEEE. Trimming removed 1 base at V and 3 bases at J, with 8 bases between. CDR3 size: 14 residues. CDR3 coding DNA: TGTGCCAGCAGCTTGCGGGGGTTCAATCAGCCCCAGCATTTT. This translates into CASSLRGFNQPQHF.

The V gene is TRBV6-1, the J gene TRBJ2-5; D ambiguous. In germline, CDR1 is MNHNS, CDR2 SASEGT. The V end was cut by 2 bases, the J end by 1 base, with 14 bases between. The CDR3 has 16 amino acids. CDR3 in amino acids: CASSETVRKFQETQYF. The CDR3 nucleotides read TGTGCCAGCAGTGAAACTGTAAGGAAATTCCAAGAGACCCAGTACTTC.

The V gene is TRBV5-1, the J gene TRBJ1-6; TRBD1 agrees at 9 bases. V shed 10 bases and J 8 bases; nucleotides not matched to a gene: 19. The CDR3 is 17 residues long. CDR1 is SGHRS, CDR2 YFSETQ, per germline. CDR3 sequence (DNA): TGCGCCCCCCAACCCGCCATAACAGGGGGCCCATATTCACCCCTCCACTTT. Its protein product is CAPQPAITGGPYSPLHF. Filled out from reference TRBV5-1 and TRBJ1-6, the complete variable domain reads KAGVTQTPRYLIKTRGQQVTLSCSPISGHRSVSWYQQTPGQGLQFLFEYFSETQRNKGNFPGRFSGRQFSNSRSEMNVSTLELGDSALYLCAPQPAITGGPYSPLHFGNGTRLTVT.

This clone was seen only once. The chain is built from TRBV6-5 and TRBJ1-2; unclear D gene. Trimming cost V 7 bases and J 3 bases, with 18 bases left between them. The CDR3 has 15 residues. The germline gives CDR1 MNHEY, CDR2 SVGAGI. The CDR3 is CASTPLGSLYYGYTF. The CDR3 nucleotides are TGTGCCAGCACCCCTTTGGGATCCTTGTACTATGGCTACACCTTC.

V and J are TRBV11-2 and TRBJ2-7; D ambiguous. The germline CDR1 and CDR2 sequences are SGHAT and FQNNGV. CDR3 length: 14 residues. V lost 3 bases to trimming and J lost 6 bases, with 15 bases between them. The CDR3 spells CASSFGILGSEQYF. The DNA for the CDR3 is TGTGCCAGCAGCTTTGGGATTTTGGGTTCCGAGCAGTACTTC.